This T cell receptor (beta chain) derives from a study of blood T cell repertoires in COVID-19. Study context: Researchers got acute and convalescent COVID-19 samples from the United States, Italy and Spain.

This CDR3 is 13 amino acids long. Germline V gene lookup returns CDR1 KGHDR and CDR2 SFDVKD. Trimming took 4 bases from V and 12 from J, leaving 15 bases between them. Authors' processing steps: Amplification of reference gene primers was used by the study to estimate nucleated cell counts. The data were produced by immunoSEQ multiplex PCR, yet TCRdb's version contains in-frame clones alone and is incomplete. The V and J calls and clone size come from that table; D and trimming were worked out from the DNA. The repertoire consists of fewer than 250,000 clones, with around 89% occurring once and the leading ten covering 4.8%.

The sample comprised peripheral blood. V gene TRBV24-1 combines with J gene TRBJ2-4; D is perhaps TRBD2 (7 bases). The origin of this receptor is a woman in her thirties or forties with acute or convalescent COVID-19. The DNA of the CDR3 is TGTGCCACCAGTGACCAAGGGGGGGGATCTCAGTACTTC. It encodes CATSDQGGGSQYF.